The rows below give T cell receptor beta chains drawn from one sample of a study of CD8 T cells in Susac syndrome. TCRdb reprocessed the immunoSEQ multiplex PCR reads with MiXCR, giving one entry per CDR3 protein. Of 160,000 or so distinct CDR3 sequences listed, approximately 95% are singletons. Sequenced input: CD8+ T cells from PBMCs. The receptors were sampled from a human donor with multiple sclerosis. Both conserved end residues are part of each CDR3. A D gene is named only where the DNA matches it firmly. The listing skips clone size in some rows; elsewhere it reads once, few, many or a size class.

d_gene	v_gene	abundance	j_gene	CDR3nt	CDR3aa
NA	TRBV18	NA	TRBJ1-2	TGTGCCAGCTCCCCTCCGACAGGCAACCCCTATGGCTACACCTTC	CASSPPTGNPYGYTF
NA	TRBV5-1	NA	TRBJ2-1	TGCGCCAGCAGCTTGAGGGACTTCCCATACAATGAGCAGTTCTTC	CASSLRDFPYNEQFF
NA	TRBV6-5	NA	TRBJ1-5	TGTGCCAGCGTTGGGTTCAGGGGCCTCGATAGCAATCAGCCCCAGCATTTT	CASVGFRGLDSNQPQHF
NA	TRBV27	NA	TRBJ2-7	TGTGCCAGCAGTTCTAATGCCCGTAGCGAGCAGTACTTC	CASSSNARSEQYF
NA	TRBV27	once	TRBJ2-5	TGTGCCAGCAGGGCTGCAGGGGCGGAGACCCAGTACTTC	CASRAAGAETQYF
NA	TRBV27	NA	TRBJ2-1	TGTGCCAGCAGTTTACAGAGGGGGGGCAATGAGCAGTTCTTC	CASSLQRGGNEQFF
TRBD1	TRBV20-1	NA	TRBJ1-5	TGCAGTGCCACCAACGACAGGGGCGGGCAGCCCCAGCATTTT	CSATNDRGGQPQHF
NA	TRBV3-1	NA	TRBJ1-1	TGTGCCAGCAGCCAAGTTAAACTGGGGAACACTGAAGCTTTCTTT	CASSQVKLGNTEAFF
NA	TRBV20-1	NA	TRBJ1-5	TGCAGTGCTAGAGAATACAGGGTGGGAAATCAGCCCCAGCATTTT	CSAREYRVGNQPQHF
TRBD2	TRBV27	NA	TRBJ2-7	TGTGCCAGCAGTTTAGGGACTAGCGACGAGCAGTACTTC	CASSLGTSDEQYF
NA	TRBV29-1	NA	TRBJ2-7	TGCAGCGTTAGCGGTGCGTACGAGCAGTACTTC	CSVSGAYEQYF
TRBD1	TRBV2	NA	TRBJ2-7	TGTGCCAGCAGGACAGGGGGCGATACCTCCTACGAGCAGTACTTC	CASRTGGDTSYEQYF
TRBD1	TRBV13	NA	TRBJ1-6	TGTGCCAGCAGCCTCGGACAGGATAATTCACCCCTCCACTTT	CASSLGQDNSPLHF
TRBD2	TRBV7-9	NA	TRBJ2-1	TGTGCCAGCAGCATTACGGCGGGGGATAGCTACAATGAGCAGTTCTTC	CASSITAGDSYNEQFF
NA	TRBV13	NA	TRBJ1-2	TGTGCCAGCAGCTCAGGACAGAGAACTAACTATGGCTACACCTTC	CASSSGQRTNYGYTF
NA	TRBV9	NA	TRBJ2-1	TGTGCCAGCAGCGTAGGTTTAGCCGTTGCTGGTGAGCAGTTCTTC	CASSVGLAVAGEQFF
NA	TRBV4-1	once	TRBJ1-1	TGCGCCAGCAGCCATCCGGGGGTGAACACTGAAGCTTTCTTT	CASSHPGVNTEAFF
TRBD1	TRBV29-1	NA	TRBJ2-7	TGCAGCGTTTACGGGACAGGGGGGGGCGAGCAGTACTTC	CSVYGTGGGEQYF
TRBD1	TRBV3-1	NA	TRBJ2-1	TGTGCCAGCAGCCGTCCGGGACAGGGGGTAAATGAGCAGTTCTTC	CASSRPGQGVNEQFF
NA	TRBV24-1	NA	TRBJ2-1	TGTGCCACCAGTGACACGAGCTCCTACAATGAGCAGTTCTTC	CATSDTSSYNEQFF
NA	TRBV29-1	NA	TRBJ2-5	TGCAGCGTTGAAAGCCTATGGGTCGAGACCCAGTACTTC	CSVESLWVETQYF
NA	TRBV28	NA	TRBJ2-4	TGTGCCAGCACTACCGTAGGGGGGGCTGGAAACATTCAGTACTTC	CASTTVGGAGNIQYF
NA	TRBV2	NA	TRBJ2-7	TGTGCCACCCACAGGGAGCTCTCCTACGAGCAGTACTTC	CATHRELSYEQYF
TRBD1	TRBV19	NA	TRBJ1-2	TGTGCCAGTAGTCTCGATCCGGGGACAGGCTTCTATGGCTACACCTTC	CASSLDPGTGFYGYTF
TRBD2	TRBV3-1	NA	TRBJ2-3	TGTGCCAGCAGCCAAGACGTAGCGGGAGGCACAGATACGCAGTATTTT	CASSQDVAGGTDTQYF
TRBD1	TRBV29-1	once	TRBJ2-1	TGCAGCGTTGAAGACTCAGGGGACAGGGGGGTTGAGCAGTTCTTC	CSVEDSGDRGVEQFF
TRBD2	TRBV28	NA	TRBJ2-2	TGTGCCAGCCTCCCTGGACTAGCGGGACCCGGGGAGCTGTTTTTT	CASLPGLAGPGELFF
NA	TRBV5-1	NA	TRBJ1-2	TGCGCCAGCAGCTTGTCACAGGGCAGAGGCTACACCTTC	CASSLSQGRGYTF
TRBD1	TRBV29-1	NA	TRBJ2-7	TGCAGCGTTGAGATCGGGACAGGGGTAAAGTACGAGCAGTACTTC	CSVEIGTGVKYEQYF
TRBD2	TRBV27	once	TRBJ2-5	TGTGCCAGCAGTGACACTAGCGGCCAAGAGACCCAGTACTTC	CASSDTSGQETQYF
TRBD2	TRBV13	NA	TRBJ2-5	TGTGCCAGCAGCGATAGGACTAGCGGGAGGGCCCAAGAGACCCAGTACTTC	CASSDRTSGRAQETQYF
NA	TRBV11-2	few	TRBJ2-1	TGTGCCAGCAGCTTCTCTCATGAGCAGTTCTTC	CASSFSHEQFF
NA	TRBV21-1	NA	TRBJ2-3	TGTGCCAGCAGCAAAGAACGCGGGGGATTCGGGGCAGATACGCAGTATTTT	CASSKERGGFGADTQYF
TRBD1	TRBV9	once	TRBJ2-7	TGTGCCAGCAGCCTCGGGACAGGGCTTGGCTACGAGCAGTACTTC	CASSLGTGLGYEQYF
NA	TRBV7-9	NA	TRBJ2-3	TGTGCCAGCCTTAACCCTTCGTACACAGATACGCAGTATTTT	CASLNPSYTDTQYF
TRBD2	TRBV20-1	NA	TRBJ2-1	TGCAGTGCTAGAGAGTCGGGAGGGCCTTACAATGAGCAGTTCTTC	CSARESGGPYNEQFF
NA	TRBV9	NA	TRBJ1-4	TGTGCCAGCAGCGCGGGACGGACTAATGAAAAACTGTTTTTT	CASSAGRTNEKLFF
NA	TRBV5-1	NA	TRBJ1-1	TGCGCCAGCAGACGTCGATCGGGCTTGGTCACTGAAGCTTTCTTT	CASRRRSGLVTEAFF